Sequencing of this T cell receptor beta chain was carried out in a study of cytomegalovirus exposure and HLA in healthy donors. Study-wide findings and caveats: In a later analysis, compared with equally common non-associated chains, HLA-associated beta chains were more expanded. Reports indicated that the classifier achieved high specificity and sensitivity in diagnosing cytomegalovirus status. As a later analysis showed, a missense DCLRE1C variant was linked to trimming of TCR beta V- and J-genes.

V was clipped by 8 bases and J by 2 bases; unmatched bases: 6. Germline CDR1 and CDR2: MNHEY and SMNVEV (reference sequence). The CDR3 contains 15 residues. In regard to this clone: Its antigen is as yet unknown.

PCR used 60 Vbeta primers and 13 Jbeta primers. In the source study's methods: Roughly 10 million shared chains were among 65 million to 85 million unique TCR beta chains counted in a later analysis. Profiled with immunoSEQ multiplex PCR; TCRdb holds only in-frame clones, not every one. V and J calls and clone size follow that table, whereas D and trimming were derived from the DNA. The data show about 89,000 clones, around 80% seen once. This chain uses TRBV27 with TRBJ2-1, with 10 bases lining up with TRBD1. Sequencing was performed on PBMCs. This TCR derives from a man aged 25-45 years in good health and CMV-seronegative. CDR3 sequence (DNA): TGTGCCAGCGCCGCCGACAGGGGGCCCTACAATGAGCAGTTCTTC. Its translation: CASAADRGPYNEQFF.